The source of this T cell receptor beta chain is a study of tumor-infiltrating lymphocytes in primary liver carcinoma. Starting material of roughly 0.45 ug total RNA yielded TCR beta cDNA via a constant-region primer. The TCR beta library was amplified through three nested multiplex PCR rounds in a modified ARM-PCR procedure. For around 9 cycles apiece, the opening two PCR rounds ran with TRBV1-TRBV30 forward primers and a C-beta reverse primer. MiXCR was run by TCRdb on the multiplex PCR reads, yielding one entry per CDR3 protein. There are 90,000 to 100,000 distinct CDR3 sequences in the sample; about 70% occur only once, and roughly 10% lies in the top ten. The CDR3 length is 17 residues. Per germline, CDR1 LGHNA and CDR2 YNFKEQ. Concerning this clonotype: One end of the junction varies from germline; a read error may be responsible.

Without any cell sorting, about 20-32 mg of bulk tissue yielded co-extracted RNA and DNA. The TCR sequence derives from a woman aged 60-75 years with primary liver carcinoma and hepatitis B virus infection. The chain uses TRBV4-2 and TRBJ2-5, with D perhaps matching TRBD2 (6 bases). The sequenced sample consisted of liver tumor tissue from sampling region 5. Specified subset: tumor region T5, tumor centre. CDR3 coding DNA: TGTGCCAGCAGCCAAGGTCGTCGCGGGACCCGCCTAGAGACCCAATACTTC. It translates to CASSQGRRGTRLETQYF.